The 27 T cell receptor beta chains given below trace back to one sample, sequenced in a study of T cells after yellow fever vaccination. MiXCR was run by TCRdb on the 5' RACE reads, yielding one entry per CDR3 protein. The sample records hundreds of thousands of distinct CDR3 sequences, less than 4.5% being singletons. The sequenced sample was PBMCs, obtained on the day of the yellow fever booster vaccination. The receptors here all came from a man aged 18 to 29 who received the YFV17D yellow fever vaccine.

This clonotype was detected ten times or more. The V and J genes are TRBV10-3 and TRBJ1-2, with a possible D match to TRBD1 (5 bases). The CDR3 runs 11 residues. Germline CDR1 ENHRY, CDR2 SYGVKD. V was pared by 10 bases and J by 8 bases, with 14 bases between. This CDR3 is CATRGTRGYTF. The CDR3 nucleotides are TGTGCCACCCGGGGGACCCGCGGCTACACCTTC.

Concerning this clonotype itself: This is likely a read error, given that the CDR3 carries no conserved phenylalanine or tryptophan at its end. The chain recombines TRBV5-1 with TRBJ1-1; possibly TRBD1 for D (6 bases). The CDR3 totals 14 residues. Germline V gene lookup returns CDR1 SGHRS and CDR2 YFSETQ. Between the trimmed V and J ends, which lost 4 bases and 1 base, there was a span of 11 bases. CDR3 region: CASSPTGGNTEAFS. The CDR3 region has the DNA TGCGCCAGCAGCCCGACAGGAGGGAACACTGAAGCTTTCTCT.

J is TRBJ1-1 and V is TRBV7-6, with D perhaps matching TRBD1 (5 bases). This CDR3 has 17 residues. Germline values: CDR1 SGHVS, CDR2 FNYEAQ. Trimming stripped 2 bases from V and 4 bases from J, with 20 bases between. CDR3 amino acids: CASSLIPGLWDGTEAFF. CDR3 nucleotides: TGTGCCAGCAGCTTAATCCCGGGACTCTGGGATGGCACTGAAGCTTTCTTT. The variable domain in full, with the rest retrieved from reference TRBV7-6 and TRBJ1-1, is GAGVSQSPRYKVTKRGQDVALRCDPISGHVSLYWYRQALGQGPEFLTYFNYEAQQDKSGLPNDRFSAERPEGSISTLTIQRTEQRDSAMYRCASSLIPGLWDGTEAFFGQGTRLTVV.

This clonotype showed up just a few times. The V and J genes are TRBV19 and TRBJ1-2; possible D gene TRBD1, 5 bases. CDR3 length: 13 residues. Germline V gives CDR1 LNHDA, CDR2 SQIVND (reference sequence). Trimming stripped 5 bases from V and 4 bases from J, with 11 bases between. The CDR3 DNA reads TGTGCCAGTAGTGTTTGGGGGAGCTATGGCTACACCTTC. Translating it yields CASSVWGSYGYTF. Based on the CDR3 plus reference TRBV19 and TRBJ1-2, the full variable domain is DGGITQSPKYLFRKEGQNVTLSCEQNLNHDAMYWYRQDPGQGLRLIYYSQIVNDFQKGDIAEGYSVSREKKESFPLTVTSAQKNPTAFYLCASSVWGSYGYTFGSGTRLTVV.

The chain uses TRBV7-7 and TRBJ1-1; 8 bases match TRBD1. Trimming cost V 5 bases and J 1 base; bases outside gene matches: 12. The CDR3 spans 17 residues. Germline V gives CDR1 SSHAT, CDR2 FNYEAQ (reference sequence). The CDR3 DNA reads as TGTGCCAGCAGCGGCCGCTGGACAGGGAAACGGAACACTGAAGCTTTCTTT. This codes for CASSGRWTGKRNTEAFF.

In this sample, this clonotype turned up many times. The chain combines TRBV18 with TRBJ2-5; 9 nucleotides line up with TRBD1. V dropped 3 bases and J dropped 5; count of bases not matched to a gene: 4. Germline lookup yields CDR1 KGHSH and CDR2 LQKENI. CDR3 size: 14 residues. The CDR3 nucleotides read TGTGCCAGCTCACCTACAGGGGGCCTGGAGACCCAGTACTTC. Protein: CASSPTGGLETQYF.

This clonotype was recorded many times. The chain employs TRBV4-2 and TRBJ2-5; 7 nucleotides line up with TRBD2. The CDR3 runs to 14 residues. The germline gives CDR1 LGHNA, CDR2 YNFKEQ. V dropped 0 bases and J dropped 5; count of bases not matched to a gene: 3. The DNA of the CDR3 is TGTGCCAGCAGCCAAGAGTGGGGGGGGGAGACCCAGTACTTC. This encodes CASSQEWGGETQYF.

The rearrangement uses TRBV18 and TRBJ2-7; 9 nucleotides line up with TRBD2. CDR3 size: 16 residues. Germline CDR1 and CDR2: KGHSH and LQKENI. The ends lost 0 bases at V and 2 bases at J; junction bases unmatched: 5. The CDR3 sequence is CASSPPGLARAYEQYF. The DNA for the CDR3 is TGTGCCAGCTCACCACCAGGACTAGCGAGGGCCTACGAGCAGTACTTC.

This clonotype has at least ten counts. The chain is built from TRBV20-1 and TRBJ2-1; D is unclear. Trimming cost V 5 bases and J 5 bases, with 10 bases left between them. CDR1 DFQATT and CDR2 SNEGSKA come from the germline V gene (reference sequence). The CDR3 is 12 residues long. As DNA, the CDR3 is TGCAGTGCTCAGACTGGTAACAATGAGCAGTTCTTC. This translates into CSAQTGNNEQFF.

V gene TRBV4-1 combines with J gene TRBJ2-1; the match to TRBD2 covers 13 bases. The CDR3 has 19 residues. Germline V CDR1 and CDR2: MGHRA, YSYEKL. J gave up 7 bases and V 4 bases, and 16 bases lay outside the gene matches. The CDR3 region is CASSPLLTSGGAGRNEQFF. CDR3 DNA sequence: TGCGCCAGCAGCCCCCTTCTAACTAGCGGGGGGGCTGGGCGGAATGAGCAGTTCTTC.

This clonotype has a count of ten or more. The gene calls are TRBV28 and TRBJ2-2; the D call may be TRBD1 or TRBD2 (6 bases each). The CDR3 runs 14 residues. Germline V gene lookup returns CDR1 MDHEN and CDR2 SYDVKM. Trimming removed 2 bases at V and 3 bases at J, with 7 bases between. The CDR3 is CASSLRGDTGELFF. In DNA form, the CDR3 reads TGTGCCAGCAGTTTAAGGGGGGACACCGGGGAGCTGTTTTTT.

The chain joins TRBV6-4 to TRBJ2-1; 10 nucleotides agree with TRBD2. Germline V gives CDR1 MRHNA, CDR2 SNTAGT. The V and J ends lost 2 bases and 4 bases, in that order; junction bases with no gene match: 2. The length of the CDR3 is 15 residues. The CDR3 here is CASSDTAGGYNEQFF. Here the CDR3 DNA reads TGTGCCAGCAGTGACACAGCGGGGGGGTACAATGAGCAGTTCTTC.

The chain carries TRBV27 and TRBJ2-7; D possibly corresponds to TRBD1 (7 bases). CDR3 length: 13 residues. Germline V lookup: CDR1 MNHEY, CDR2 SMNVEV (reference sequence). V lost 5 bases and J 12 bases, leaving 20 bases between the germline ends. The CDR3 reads CASSHHLEGARYV. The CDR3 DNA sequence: TGTGCCAGCAGTCACCACCTGGAGGGGGCGCGGTACGTC.

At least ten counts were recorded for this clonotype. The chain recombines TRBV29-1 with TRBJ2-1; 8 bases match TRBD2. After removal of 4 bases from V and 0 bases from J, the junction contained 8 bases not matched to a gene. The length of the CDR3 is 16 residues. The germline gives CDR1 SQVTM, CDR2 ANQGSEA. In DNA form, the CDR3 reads TGCAGCGTTGCGCGGAGTAGCGGGGTCTCCTACAATGAGCAGTTCTTC. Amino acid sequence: CSVARSSGVSYNEQFF.

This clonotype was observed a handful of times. CDR3 loop: CASSLATSRFTDTQYF. The CDR3 DNA follows: TGTGCCAGCAGCTTAGCCACTAGCCGATTCACAGATACGCAGTATTTT. The chain uses TRBV7-8 and TRBJ2-3; perhaps TRBD2 as D (6 bases). The CDR3 spans 16 residues. The germline V gene encodes CDR1 SGHVS and CDR2 FQNEAQ. Trimming shortened V by 0 bases and J by 2 bases, and 12 bases separated the two germline ends.

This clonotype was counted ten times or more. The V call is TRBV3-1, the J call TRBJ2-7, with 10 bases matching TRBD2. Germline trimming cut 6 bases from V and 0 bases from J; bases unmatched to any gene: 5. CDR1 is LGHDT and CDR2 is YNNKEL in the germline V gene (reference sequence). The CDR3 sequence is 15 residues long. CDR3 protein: CASSYTSGVSYEQYF. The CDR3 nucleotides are TGTGCCAGCAGTTATACTAGCGGGGTCTCCTACGAGCAGTACTTC.

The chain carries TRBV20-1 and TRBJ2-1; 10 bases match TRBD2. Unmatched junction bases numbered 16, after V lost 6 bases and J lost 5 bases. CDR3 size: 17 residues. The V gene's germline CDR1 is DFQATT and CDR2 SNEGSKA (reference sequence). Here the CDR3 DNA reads TGCAGTGCCACCCACGTACGTAGCGGGGGGCCCCACAATGAGCAGTTCTTC. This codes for CSATHVRSGGPHNEQFF.

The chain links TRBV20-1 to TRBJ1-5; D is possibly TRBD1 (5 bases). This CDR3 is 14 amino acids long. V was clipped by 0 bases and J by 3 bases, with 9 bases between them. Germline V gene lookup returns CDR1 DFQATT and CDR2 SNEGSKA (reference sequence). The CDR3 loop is CSAREGGFNQPQHF. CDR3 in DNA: TGCAGTGCTAGAGAGGGGGGATTCAATCAGCCCCAGCATTTT.

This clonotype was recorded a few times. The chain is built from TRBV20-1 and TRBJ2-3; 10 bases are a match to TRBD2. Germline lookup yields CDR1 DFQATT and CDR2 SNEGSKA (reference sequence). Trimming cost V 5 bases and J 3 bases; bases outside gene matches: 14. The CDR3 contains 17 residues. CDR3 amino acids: CSASLGESSGGTDTQYF. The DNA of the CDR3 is TGCAGTGCTTCCCTAGGCGAGAGTAGCGGGGGGACAGATACGCAGTATTTT.

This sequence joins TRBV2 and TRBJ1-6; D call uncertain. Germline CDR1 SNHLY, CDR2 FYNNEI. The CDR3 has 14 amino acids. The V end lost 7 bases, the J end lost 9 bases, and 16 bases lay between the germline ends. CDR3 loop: CASTMDQMGSPLHF. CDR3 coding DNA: TGTGCCAGCACCATGGACCAGATGGGTTCACCCCTCCACTTT. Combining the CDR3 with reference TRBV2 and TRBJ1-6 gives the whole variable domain EPEVTQTPSHQVTQMGQEVILRCVPISNHLYFYWYRQILGQKVEFLVSFYNNEISEKSEIFDDQFSVERPDGSNFTLKIRSTKLEDSAMYFCASTMDQMGSPLHFGNGTRLTVT.

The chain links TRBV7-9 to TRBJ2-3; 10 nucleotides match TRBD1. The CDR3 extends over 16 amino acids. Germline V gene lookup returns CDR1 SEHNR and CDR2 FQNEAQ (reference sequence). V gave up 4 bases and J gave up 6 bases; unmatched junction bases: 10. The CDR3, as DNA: TGTGCCAGCAGCTCGATCGACAGGGGGCATTTCGATACGCAGTATTTT. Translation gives CASSSIDRGHFDTQYF. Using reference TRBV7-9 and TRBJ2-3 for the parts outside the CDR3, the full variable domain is DTGVSQNPRHKITKRGQNVTFRCDPISEHNRLYWYRQTLGQGPEFLTYFQNEAQLEKSRLLSDRFSAERPKGSFSTLEIQRTEQGDSAMYLCASSSIDRGHFDTQYFGPGTRLTVL.

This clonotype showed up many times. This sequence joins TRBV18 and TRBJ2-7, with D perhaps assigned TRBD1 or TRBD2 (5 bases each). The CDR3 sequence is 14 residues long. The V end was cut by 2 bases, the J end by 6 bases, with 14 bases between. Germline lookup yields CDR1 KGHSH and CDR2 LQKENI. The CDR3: CASSPSPTGAEQYF. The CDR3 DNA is TGTGCCAGCTCACCATCCCCGACCGGGGCCGAGCAGTACTTC.

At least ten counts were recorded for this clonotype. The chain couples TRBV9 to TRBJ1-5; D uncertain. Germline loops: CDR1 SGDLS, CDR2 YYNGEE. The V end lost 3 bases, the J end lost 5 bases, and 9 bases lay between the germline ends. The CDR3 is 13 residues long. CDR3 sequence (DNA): TGTGCCAGCAGCGCCCGACCCGATCAGCCCCAGCATTTT. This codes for CASSARPDQPQHF.

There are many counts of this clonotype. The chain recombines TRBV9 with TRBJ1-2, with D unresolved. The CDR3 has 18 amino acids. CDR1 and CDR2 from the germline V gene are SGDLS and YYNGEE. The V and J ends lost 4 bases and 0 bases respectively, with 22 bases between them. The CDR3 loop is CASSLYREPIASNYGYTF. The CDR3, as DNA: TGTGCCAGCAGCCTCTACCGGGAACCGATAGCATCTAACTATGGCTACACCTTC.

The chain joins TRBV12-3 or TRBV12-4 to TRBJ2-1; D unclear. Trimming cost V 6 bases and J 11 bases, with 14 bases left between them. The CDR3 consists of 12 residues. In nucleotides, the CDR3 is TGTGCCAGCAGCCGCCTCCCTATCCAGCAGTTCTTC. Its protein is CASSRLPIQQFF.

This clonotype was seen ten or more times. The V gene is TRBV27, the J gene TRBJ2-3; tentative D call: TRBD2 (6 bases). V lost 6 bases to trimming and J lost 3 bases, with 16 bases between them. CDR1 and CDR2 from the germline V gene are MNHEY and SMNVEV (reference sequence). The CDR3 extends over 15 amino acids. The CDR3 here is CASSSRETLTDTQYF. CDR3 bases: TGTGCCAGCAGCAGCCGGGAGACGTTGACAGATACGCAGTATTTT.

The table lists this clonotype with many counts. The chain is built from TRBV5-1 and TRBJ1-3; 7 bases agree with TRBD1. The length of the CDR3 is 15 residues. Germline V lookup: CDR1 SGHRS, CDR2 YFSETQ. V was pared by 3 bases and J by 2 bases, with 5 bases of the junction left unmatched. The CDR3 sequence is CASSSGQATGNTIYF. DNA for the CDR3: TGCGCCAGCAGCTCCGGACAGGCAACTGGAAACACCATATATTTT.